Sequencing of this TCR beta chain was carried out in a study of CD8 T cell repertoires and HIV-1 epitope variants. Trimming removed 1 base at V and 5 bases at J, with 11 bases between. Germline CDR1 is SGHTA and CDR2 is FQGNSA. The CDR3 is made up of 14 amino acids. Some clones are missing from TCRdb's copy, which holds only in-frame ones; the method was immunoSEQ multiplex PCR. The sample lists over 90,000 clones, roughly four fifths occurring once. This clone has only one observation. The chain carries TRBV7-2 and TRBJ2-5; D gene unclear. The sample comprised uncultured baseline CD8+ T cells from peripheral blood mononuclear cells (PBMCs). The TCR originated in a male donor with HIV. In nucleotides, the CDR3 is TGTGCCAGCAGCTTAGATTCATTTATGGAGACCCAGTACTTC. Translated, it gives CASSLDSFMETQYF.